Below are 25 T cell receptor beta chains sequenced from a single sample in a study of identifying expanded T cells in peripheral blood (dated by TCRdb to between 2017 and 2020). The library was obtained by the immunoSEQ multiplex PCR assay. TCRdb obtained this table from immuneACCESS and retained in-frame rearrangements with V and J assigned. These tables miss some clones; where compared with another copy, unresolved V genes account for less than half of the shortfall, and the remainder is unexplained. This sample holds tens of thousands of clones; roughly 86% were observed only once. Under 5% of the sample is in the top ten clones. Sequencing was carried out using blood. The source is a person aged 18-70 years in good health.

V is TRBV5-1 and J is TRBJ2-1; D assignment may be TRBD1 or TRBD2 (5 bases each). This CDR3 has 16 residues. The V gene's germline CDR1 is SGHRS and CDR2 YFSETQ. V was shortened by 0 bases and J by 0 bases, with 10 bases between the two germline ends. The CDR3 nucleotides read TGCGCCAGCAGCTTGGGGGGGTCTAGCTCCTACAATGAGCAGTTCTTC. Encoded protein: CASSLGGSSSYNEQFF.

The rearrangement joins TRBV28 to TRBJ2-3, with D tentatively TRBD1 (5 bases). The CDR3 covers 13 residues. V lost 7 bases and J lost 0, with 8 bases in between. Germline-derived CDR1 and CDR2 are MDHEN and SYDVKM. CDR3 loop: CASIGASTDTQYF. CDR3 sequence (DNA): TGTGCCAGCATAGGGGCTAGCACAGATACGCAGTATTTT.

The rearrangement uses TRBV9 and TRBJ2-2; TRBD1 might be the D (5 bases). This CDR3 has 12 amino acids. Germline loops: CDR1 SGDLS, CDR2 YYNGEE. Trimming took off 4 bases at V and 4 bases at J, with 5 bases between the two ends. Written as DNA, the CDR3 is TGTGCCAGCAGCACAGGCACCGGGGAGCTGTTTTTT. This encodes CASSTGTGELFF.

The chain combines TRBV6-1 with TRBJ2-7, with D uncertain. This CDR3 has 15 amino acids. V gave up 1 base and J gave up 0 bases, with 10 bases separating them. The germline gives CDR1 MNHNS, CDR2 SASEGT. The CDR3 loop reads CASSEGPRPSYEQYF. CDR3 coding DNA: TGTGCCAGCAGTGAAGGTCCGCGGCCCTCCTACGAGCAGTACTTC.

V gene TRBV19 combines with J gene TRBJ1-2; 10 bases map to TRBD1. V shed 2 bases and J 7 bases; nucleotides not matched to a gene: 7. The CDR3 is made up of 15 amino acids. The germline CDR1 and CDR2 sequences are LNHDA and SQIVND (reference sequence). CDR3 amino acids: CASSIQGQGRGGYTF. Written as DNA, the CDR3 is TGTGCCAGTAGTATACAGGGACAGGGGCGCGGTGGCTACACCTTC.

V usage is TRBV18 and J usage is TRBJ1-2; 7 positions match TRBD1. CDR3 length equals 13 residues. The V and J ends lost 3 bases and 8 bases, in that order; junction bases with no gene match: 6. Germline V gene lookup returns CDR1 KGHSH and CDR2 LQKENI. The CDR3 is CASSPDRVYGYTF. The DNA of the CDR3 is TGTGCCAGCTCACCCGACAGGGTTTACGGCTACACCTTC.

CDR3 nucleotides: TGTGCCAGCAGCTTAACTTCACCCCTCCACTTT. Protein product: CASSLTSPLHF. The chain recombines TRBV7-9 with TRBJ1-6; D ambiguous. Between the trimmed V and J ends, which lost 2 bases and 9 bases, there was a span of 2 bases. Germline CDR1 reads SEHNR; CDR2 reads FQNEAQ (reference sequence). The CDR3 contains 11 residues. Looking up the rest from reference TRBV7-9 and TRBJ1-6 gives the full variable domain: DTGVSQNPRHKITKRGQNVTFRCDPISEHNRLYWYRQTLGQGPEFLTYFQNEAQLEKSRLLSDRFSAERPKGSFSTLEIQRTEQGDSAMYLCASSLTSPLHFGNGTRLTVT.

The J gene is TRBJ2-2, the V gene TRBV5-6; no clear D. V shed 7 bases and J shed 5 bases, with 18 bases lying between them. Germline CDR1 reads SGHDT; CDR2 reads YYEEEE. The CDR3 is 15 residues long. CDR3 protein: CASYLGTPGTGELFF. As DNA, the CDR3 is TGTGCCAGCTACCTCGGTACTCCCGGAACCGGGGAGCTGTTTTTT.

The DNA for the CDR3 is TGTGCCAGTAGTTCAGATCCACCTTTGGGGGGCCGGGAGGAAGCTTTCTTT. Its translation: CASSSDPPLGGREEAFF. The rearrangement joins TRBV19 to TRBJ1-1; the D gene is possibly TRBD1 (6 bases). Trimming stripped 5 bases from V and 8 bases from J, with 27 bases between. CDR1 LNHDA and CDR2 SQIVND come from the germline V gene (reference sequence). The CDR3 is 17 residues long.

The chain has TRBV4-2 and TRBJ2-3, with 9 bases aligning to TRBD2. The V gene's germline CDR1 is LGHNA and CDR2 YNFKEQ. V was clipped by 0 bases and J by 1 base; unmatched bases: 2. The CDR3 has 16 amino acids. The CDR3 nucleotides read TGTGCCAGCAGCCAAGAATGGACTAGCGGCACAGATACGCAGTATTTT. Translated: CASSQEWTSGTDTQYF.

The chain employs TRBV28 and TRBJ1-4; TRBD1 aligns across 8 bases. Germline V gene data show CDR1 as MDHEN and CDR2 as SYDVKM. This CDR3 is 14 amino acids long. J gave up 7 bases and V 6 bases, and 7 bases lay outside the gene matches. Here the CDR3 DNA reads TGTGCCAGCAGATCGGACAGGGAAAGTGAAAAACTGTTTTTT. The encoded protein is CASRSDRESEKLFF.

V is TRBV29-1 and J is TRBJ2-1; perhaps TRBD2 as D (5 bases). V lost 8 bases, J lost 0 bases, and 11 bases lay in between. The CDR3 consists of 13 residues. CDR1 is SQVTM, CDR2 ANQGSEA, per germline. CDR3 amino acids: CSFSASSYNEQFF. CDR3 coding DNA: TGCAGCTTTAGCGCCAGCTCCTACAATGAGCAGTTCTTC.

V is TRBV7-2 and J is TRBJ2-1, with 11 bases that match TRBD2. This CDR3 has 15 amino acids. Germline-derived CDR1 and CDR2 are SGHTA and FQGNSA. The J segment lost 4 bases and the V segment lost 5 bases, leaving 4 bases of the junction unmatched. CDR3 sequence: CASSLTSGEYNEQFF. CDR3 coding DNA: TGTGCCAGCAGCCTGACTAGCGGGGAATACAATGAGCAGTTCTTC.

The chain employs TRBV25-1 and TRBJ2-2; TRBD1 or TRBD2 may be the D gene (5 bases each). CDR3 size: 14 residues. V was cut by 7 bases and J by 7 bases, with 16 bases left in between. Germline-derived CDR1 and CDR2 are MGHDK and SYGVNS. For the CDR3, the DNA is TGTGCCAGCACCAGGGATGCCCGGGGCGGGGAGCTGTTTTTT. Amino acids: CASTRDARGGELFF.

This chain connects TRBV27 to TRBJ2-3, with 14 bases lining up with TRBD2. This CDR3 spans 16 amino acids. The V and J ends lost 3 bases and 7 bases, in that order; junction bases with no gene match: 6. Germline lookup yields CDR1 MNHEY and CDR2 SMNVEV (reference sequence). The CDR3 region is CASSFRTSGGLNTQYF. The CDR3 DNA is TGTGCCAGCAGTTTTCGGACTAGCGGGGGGTTAAATACGCAGTATTTT.

The chain carries TRBV27 and TRBJ2-3; D ambiguous. Germline V gene lookup returns CDR1 MNHEY and CDR2 SMNVEV (reference sequence). Trimming stripped 0 bases from V and 4 bases from J, with 8 bases between. The CDR3 is 14 amino acids. The CDR3: CASSLSLGADTQYF. The CDR3 nucleotides read TGTGCCAGCAGTTTATCCTTAGGCGCAGATACGCAGTATTTT.

The gene calls are TRBV2 and TRBJ1-5; 11 nucleotides align to TRBD1. The CDR3 covers 14 residues. The trim removed 6 bases at V and 7 bases at J, leaving 5 bases unmatched. Germline V gene sequence: CDR1 SNHLY, CDR2 FYNNEI. The CDR3 region is CASRPGTGGQPQHF. The DNA of the CDR3 is TGTGCCAGCAGGCCCGGGACAGGGGGACAGCCCCAGCATTTT. The full variable domain, its missing parts supplied by reference TRBV2 and TRBJ1-5, is EPEVTQTPSHQVTQMGQEVILRCVPISNHLYFYWYRQILGQKVEFLVSFYNNEISEKSEIFDDQFSVERPDGSNFTLKIRSTKLEDSAMYFCASRPGTGGQPQHFGDGTRLSIL.

This clone appeared a few times. The V and J genes are TRBV6-4 and TRBJ2-2; perhaps D is TRBD1 or TRBD2 (5 bases each). The V end was cut by 6 bases, the J end by 5 bases, with 16 bases between. The CDR3 has 15 amino acids. CDR1 MRHNA and CDR2 SNTAGT come from the germline V gene. The CDR3 loop is CASSRDPPGTGELFF. The CDR3 nucleotides are TGTGCCAGCAGCCGGGACCCCCCCGGAACCGGGGAGCTGTTTTTT.

This chain joins TRBV30 and TRBJ2-2; maybe TRBD2 (6 bases). The CDR3 runs 13 residues. CDR1 is GTSNPN, CDR2 SVGIG, per germline (reference sequence). The V and J ends lost 1 base and 6 bases respectively, with 9 bases between them. The CDR3, as DNA: TGTGCCTGGAGTGCTTCGGGGGCCGGGGAGCTGTTTTTT. Translated: CAWSASGAGELFF.

The V call is TRBV2, the J call TRBJ2-1, with D maybe TRBD2 (6 bases). The CDR3 has 14 residues. Trimming pared 4 bases from V and 3 bases from J, leaving 10 bases between. CDR1 SNHLY and CDR2 FYNNEI come from the germline V gene. In nucleotides, the CDR3 is TGTGCCAGCAGTGGAGAGACTAGCTACAATGAGCAGTTCTTC. Its translation is CASSGETSYNEQFF. Together with reference TRBV2 and TRBJ2-1, the CDR3 gives the full variable domain: EPEVTQTPSHQVTQMGQEVILRCVPISNHLYFYWYRQILGQKVEFLVSFYNNEISEKSEIFDDQFSVERPDGSNFTLKIRSTKLEDSAMYFCASSGETSYNEQFFGPGTRLTVL.

The rearrangement joins TRBV7-2 to TRBJ2-5; 11 bases agree with TRBD2. This CDR3 contains 15 residues. Trimming took 5 bases from V and 5 from J; bases not matched to a gene: 7. Germline values: CDR1 SGHTA, CDR2 FQGNSA. The CDR3 DNA follows: TGTGCCAGCAGCCCCACTAGCGGGAGCGGGGAGACCCAGTACTTC. It translates to CASSPTSGSGETQYF.

This chain links TRBV10-1 with TRBJ2-1; the D gene is possibly TRBD1 (5 bases). Germline loops: CDR1 WNHNN, CDR2 SYGVQD (reference sequence). The CDR3 has 15 amino acids. V lost 7 bases and J lost 10, with 23 bases in between. In nucleotides, the CDR3 is TGCGCCAGCAACCAAACTCCGGCAGGGTCCGGGGAGCAGTTCTTC. Encoded protein: CASNQTPAGSGEQFF.

This rearrangement joins TRBV9 to TRBJ1-2; D ambiguous. Trimming left V 3 bases short and J 8 bases short, with 8 bases between. The CDR3 is 11 amino acids. CDR1 and CDR2 (germline): SGDLS, YYNGEE. The CDR3, as DNA: TGTGCCAGCAGCGCGACGTACGGCTACACCTTC. Its protein product is CASSATYGYTF.

The sample holds one count of this clone. Its ends do not fully match the called genes, so a read error is possible. V gene TRBV5-5 combines with J gene TRBJ2-7; tentatively, D is TRBD1 (6 bases). Per the germline V gene, CDR1 is SGHKS and CDR2 is YYEKEE (reference sequence). CDR3 size: 13 residues. CDR3 in amino acids: CASSPADRIGPDF. The DNA for the CDR3 is TGTGCCAGCAGCCCGGCGGACAGAATCGGGCCGGACTTC.

The chain is built from TRBV5-1 and TRBJ1-1; weak D call: TRBD1 (6 bases). V lost 0 bases and J lost 0, with 12 bases in between. Germline CDR1 SGHRS, CDR2 YFSETQ. The CDR3 has 16 amino acids. CDR3 bases: TGCGCCAGCAGCTTGGAAGGGGGGAGACTGAACACTGAAGCTTTCTTT. It translates to CASSLEGGRLNTEAFF.